Described below is a single T cell receptor (beta chain) sequence and its context. Its antigen remains unknown. The data originate from a study of vaccination effects on CD4 cells after COVID-19. With the ViraFEST assay, the study expanded antigen-specific CD4+ T cells using viral peptide pools, then sequenced them. The culture ran for around ten days before CD4+ T cells were isolated. Participants received two doses of either the BNT162b2 or mRNA-1273 vaccine. No vaccinee had earlier SARS-CoV-2 infection, and nucleocapsid antibodies were negative. Cultures used roughly 2.2 million PBMC per well, 9.5 to 10 IU/ml IL-2 and 9.5 to 10 ug/ml peptides. Repertoires were generated with immunoSEQ multiplex PCR, while TCRdb's copy carries only in-frame clones and drops some. The sample yields under 40,000 clones, 70% to 85% seen once. The receptor was isolated from a human donor who received a COVID-19 vaccine. Some clones in this sample may be carry-over from other donors' samples. The sequencing here drew on CD4+ T cells from PBMCs cultured with HCoV-NL63 spike peptides, taken after COVID-19 vaccination.

CDR3 region: CASNNRGGSDTQYF. The CDR3 nucleotides read TGCGCCAGCAACAACAGGGGAGGATCAGATACGCAGTATTTT. The chain links TRBV5-1 to TRBJ2-3; D may be TRBD1 (7 bases). V was clipped by 6 bases and J by 4 bases, with 15 bases between them. Germline CDR1 is SGHRS and CDR2 is YFSETQ. CDR3 length: 14 amino acids.